These 7 T cell receptor beta chains were all obtained from the same sample, sequenced in a study of blood T cells in healthy people across ages. A sample-barcoded 5' primer and a J-beta primer mix were used in a second PCR of roughly 7 to 12 cycles. TCRdb itself ran the 5' RACE reads through MiXCR, one entry per CDR3 protein. Of 1.5 million to 2 million distinct CDR3 sequences in the sample, roughly 32% were seen once. Source material: blood. Receptors originate from a woman younger than 45 in good health.

The chain has TRBV27 and TRBJ2-7; possibly TRBD1 for D (5 bases). Germline V gene sequence: CDR1 MNHEY, CDR2 SMNVEV (reference sequence). V was shortened by 5 bases and J by 7 bases, with 15 bases between the two germline ends. CDR3 size: 13 residues. The CDR3 DNA reads TGTGCCAGCAGTAAGGGGCAGGGATGGGAGCAGTACTTC. It encodes CASSKGQGWEQYF.

V is TRBV5-4 and J is TRBJ2-5, with no clear D. This CDR3 comprises 12 residues. The ends were cut back, 4 bases at V and 3 bases at J, with 7 bases in the middle. Germline V lookup: CDR1 SGHNT, CDR2 YYREEE (reference sequence). Here the CDR3 DNA reads TGTGCCAGCAGCCCCTACGAAGAGACCCAGTACTTC. Amino acids: CASSPYEETQYF.

The V call is TRBV6-5, the J call TRBJ1-2; D may be TRBD1 (6 bases). The germline V gene encodes CDR1 MNHEY and CDR2 SVGAGI. This CDR3 comprises 16 residues. The ends were cut back, 7 bases at V and 4 bases at J, with 22 bases in the middle. The chain's CDR3 is CASTEFGGAPGYGYTF. For the CDR3, the DNA is TGTGCCAGCACCGAATTTGGGGGGGCGCCCGGCTATGGCTACACCTTC.

This clonotype was recorded a few times. The genes are TRBV4-1 and TRBJ2-7; unclear D gene. The V and J ends lost 2 bases and 2 bases respectively, with 13 bases between them. This CDR3 has 15 amino acids. Germline assignment: CDR1 MGHRA and CDR2 YSYEKL. As DNA, the CDR3 is TGCGCCAGCAGCCAACCCGCGAGGTCACCCTACGAGCAGTACTTC. Protein product: CASSQPARSPYEQYF.

V is TRBV3-1 and J is TRBJ2-3; no reliable D call. The CDR3 length is 15 residues. Trimming cost V 1 base and J 2 bases, with 10 bases left between them. From germline, CDR1 is LGHDT and CDR2 YNNKEL (reference sequence). The CDR3 reads CASSQGSVPTDTQYF. In DNA, the CDR3 is TGTGCCAGCAGCCAAGGGTCTGTGCCCACAGATACGCAGTATTTT.

The chain recombines TRBV7-9 with TRBJ1-6; D call uncertain. The germline V gene encodes CDR1 SEHNR and CDR2 FQNEAQ (reference sequence). The CDR3 spans 15 residues. Trimming shortened V by 5 bases and J by 9 bases, and 17 bases separated the two germline ends. For the CDR3, the DNA is TGTGCCAGCAGCAGCTTAGCGATAGGCCTTTCACCCCTCCACTTT. Translating gives CASSSLAIGLSPLHF. Filled out from reference TRBV7-9 and TRBJ1-6, the complete variable domain reads DTGVSQNPRHKITKRGQNVTFRCDPISEHNRLYWYRQTLGQGPEFLTYFQNEAQLEKSRLLSDRFSAERPKGSFSTLEIQRTEQGDSAMYLCASSSLAIGLSPLHFGNGTRLTVT.

The V and J genes are TRBV4-1 and TRBJ1-1, with D unclear. The CDR3 is made up of 13 amino acids. The V and J ends lost 4 bases and 4 bases respectively, with 10 bases between them. Germline V lookup: CDR1 MGHRA, CDR2 YSYEKL. CDR3 sequence (DNA): TGCGCCAGCAGCCGTGGACCGCTCACTGAAGCTTTCTTT. Protein: CASSRGPLTEAFF.